The next 21 T cell receptor beta chains were all read from a single sample in a study of T cell responses to AZD1222 COVID-19 vaccine. Method: immunoSEQ multiplex PCR; TCRdb's copy keeps in-frame clones and lacks some. This sample has about 180,000 clones, with 88% found just once. The sample was peripheral blood, taken 28 days after the second AZD1222 dose. Receptors originate from an adult who received the AZD1222 COVID-19 vaccine.

This sequence joins TRBV28 and TRBJ1-2; unclear D gene. V dropped 6 bases and J dropped 1 base, with 9 bases sitting between them. The CDR3 runs to 13 residues. The germline V gene encodes CDR1 MDHEN and CDR2 SYDVKM. The CDR3: CASRAGINYGYTF. The CDR3 nucleotides read TGTGCCAGCAGGGCCGGAATTAACTATGGCTACACCTTC.

The gene calls are TRBV3-1 (or the pseudogene TRBV3-2) and TRBJ1-1, with 9 bases fitting TRBD1. The germline CDR1 and CDR2 sequences are LGHDT and YNNKEL (reference sequence). The CDR3 has 18 amino acids. V was pared by 3 bases and J by 5 bases, with 16 bases of the junction left unmatched. CDR3 sequence reads: CASSHLIWGTGKVTEAFF. Written as DNA, the CDR3 is TGTGCCAGCAGCCACCTCATTTGGGGGACAGGGAAGGTAACTGAAGCTTTCTTT.

The chain joins TRBV9 to TRBJ1-1, with D possibly being TRBD1 (6 bases). Germline V lookup: CDR1 SGDLS, CDR2 YYNGEE. V lost 1 base and J 3 bases, leaving 16 bases between the germline ends. This CDR3 is built from 16 residues. The DNA for the CDR3 is TGTGCCAGCAGCGTAACCGTAGGGGGGGGCCACACTGAAGCTTTCTTT. This gives the protein CASSVTVGGGHTEAFF.

The V gene is TRBV28, the J gene TRBJ2-1; 10 bases fit TRBD2. The germline gives CDR1 MDHEN, CDR2 SYDVKM. CDR3 length equals 16 residues. V lost 6 bases and J lost 8; bases outside the gene matches: 13. CDR3 loop: CASSPSGSSGSDEQFF. The CDR3 region has the DNA TGTGCCAGCAGCCCTAGCGGGAGTTCGGGGAGCGATGAGCAGTTCTTC.

The chain employs TRBV7-3 and TRBJ2-3; 7 nucleotides align to TRBD1. Germline V gene data show CDR1 as SGHTA and CDR2 as FQGTGA. V shed 4 bases, J shed 8 bases, and the junction held 9 bases outside the gene matches. CDR3 length: 14 residues. The DNA for the CDR3 is TGTGCCAGCAGCTCCGAGGGGACAGTAGGTACGCAGTATTTT. This translates into CASSSEGTVGTQYF.

The chain is built from TRBV7-2 and TRBJ1-6; 7 bases line up with TRBD1. With 8 bases clipped from V and 4 bases from J, the junction kept 5 bases outside the gene matches. The CDR3 has 14 amino acids. CDR1 SGHTA and CDR2 FQGNSA come from the germline V gene. CDR3 DNA: TGTGCCAGCGGCCCGGGACAGTATAATTCACCCCTCCACTTT. It is translated as CASGPGQYNSPLHF.

The V gene is TRBV27, the J gene TRBJ2-1, with 7 bases identical to TRBD2. V was pared by 2 bases and J by 7 bases, with 8 bases of the junction left unmatched. Germline-derived CDR1 and CDR2 are MNHEY and SMNVEV (reference sequence). The CDR3 has 15 amino acids. CDR3 sequence reads: CASSLHGGRGNEQFF. The CDR3 coding sequence is TGTGCCAGCAGTTTACACGGCGGGAGAGGGAATGAGCAGTTCTTC.

CDR3 in DNA: TGTGCCAGCAGCCCGCCTCTCTTAGCCAAAAACATTCAGTACTTC. Its translation: CASSPPLLAKNIQYF. J is TRBJ2-4 and V is TRBV11-2; D is undetermined. CDR1 SGHAT and CDR2 FQNNGV come from the germline V gene. The germline V and J ends were trimmed by 5 bases and 0 bases, with 11 bases remaining between them. This CDR3 contains 15 residues.

Note on this clone: The same CDR3 also results from other DNA sequences found in this sample. The V and J genes are TRBV7-2 and TRBJ2-7; no clear D gene. Germline V gene data show CDR1 as SGHTA and CDR2 as FQGNSA. V gave up 1 base and J gave up 4 bases, with 2 bases separating them. CDR3 length: 11 amino acids. The CDR3 protein is CASSLDYEQYF. CDR3 coding DNA: TGTGCCAGCAGCTTAGATTACGAGCAGTACTTC. Filled out from reference TRBV7-2 and TRBJ2-7, the complete variable domain reads GAGVSQSPSNKVTEKGKDVELRCDPISGHTALYWYRQSLGQGLEFLIYFQGNSAPDKSGLPSDRFSAERTGGSVSTLTIQRTQQEDSAVYLCASSLDYEQYFGPGTRLTVT.

J is TRBJ1-1 and V is TRBV18, with unresolved D. Looked up from germline, CDR1 is KGHSH and CDR2 is LQKENI. This CDR3 contains 15 residues. V lost 0 bases and J 1 base, leaving 9 bases between the germline ends. Here the CDR3 reads CASSPPSRKNTEAFF. The CDR3 DNA reads TGTGCCAGCTCACCACCATCACGGAAGAACACTGAAGCTTTCTTT.

The V gene is TRBV19, the J gene TRBJ2-3; D ambiguous. Per germline, CDR1 LNHDA and CDR2 SQIVND (reference sequence). Trimming cost V 7 bases and J 1 base, with 12 bases left between them. The CDR3 sequence is 14 residues long. DNA for the CDR3: TGTGCCAGTACCCCCGGGTGGGGCACAGATACGCAGTATTTT. Translated, it gives CASTPGWGTDTQYF.

This sequence joins TRBV4-2 and TRBJ2-2, with D possibly being TRBD2 (7 bases). V was trimmed by 6 bases and J by 3 bases, leaving 11 bases between them. This CDR3 is built from 14 residues. The germline V gene has CDR1 LGHNA and CDR2 YNFKEQ. The CDR3 here is CASRWEGDTGELFF. The CDR3 DNA sequence: TGTGCCAGCAGATGGGAGGGGGACACCGGGGAGCTGTTTTTT.

The rearrangement uses TRBV15 and TRBJ2-5; 7 bases line up with TRBD2. With 8 bases clipped from V and 1 base from J, the junction kept 10 bases outside the gene matches. The CDR3 spans 15 residues. CDR1 is LNHNV and CDR2 is YYDKDF in the germline V gene (reference sequence). CDR3 DNA sequence: TGTGCCACCGCCGACAGAACTAGCGCCCAAGAGACCCAGTACTTC. Its translation: CATADRTSAQETQYF.

J is TRBJ2-3 and V is TRBV7-9, with 9 bases matching TRBD1. The V segment lost 5 bases and the J segment 1 base; nucleotides outside the gene matches: 4. CDR3 length: 15 amino acids. The germline CDR1 and CDR2 sequences are SEHNR and FQNEAQ (reference sequence). The CDR3 spells CASSGRDRGTDTQYF. CDR3 nucleotide sequence: TGTGCCAGCAGCGGCCGGGACAGGGGCACAGATACGCAGTATTTT.

The gene calls are TRBV19 and TRBJ1-1, with D hard to call. From germline, CDR1 is LNHDA and CDR2 SQIVND (reference sequence). V lost 8 bases to trimming and J lost 4 bases, with 17 bases between them. CDR3 length equals 14 residues. The CDR3 loop reads CASGDTGGSTEAFF. CDR3 bases: TGTGCCAGTGGAGACACCGGAGGGAGCACTGAAGCTTTCTTT.

In this sample, this clone turned up a few times. The gene calls are TRBV19 and TRBJ2-1, with 7 bases matching TRBD1. Germline assignment: CDR1 LNHDA and CDR2 SQIVND (reference sequence). The CDR3 runs to 15 residues. The V gene end was trimmed by 0 bases and the J gene end by 2 bases; junction bases not matched to a gene: 1. The CDR3 loop is CASSIEQGTYNEQFF. For the CDR3, the DNA is TGTGCCAGTAGTATAGAACAGGGGACCTACAATGAGCAGTTCTTC.

The chain recombines TRBV28 with TRBJ2-7; 8 bases are shared with TRBD2. Germline V gene sequence: CDR1 MDHEN, CDR2 SYDVKM. The CDR3 length is 15 residues. V was clipped by 8 bases and J by 4 bases; unmatched bases: 13. CDR3 sequence (DNA): TGTGCCAGCCGTCGGAGCGGGAGTACGTCTTACGAGCAGTACTTC. This gives the protein CASRRSGSTSYEQYF.

This clone was recorded only once. The chain employs TRBV7-2 and TRBJ2-1, with 9 bases lining up with TRBD2. The V gene end was trimmed by 5 bases and the J gene end by 6 bases; junction bases not matched to a gene: 11. The V gene's germline CDR1 is SGHTA and CDR2 FQGNSA. The CDR3 is 16 residues long. The CDR3 reads CASSTPAGGSPNEQFF. CDR3 sequence (DNA): TGTGCCAGCAGCACCCCAGCGGGAGGATCCCCCAATGAGCAGTTCTTC. Filled out from reference TRBV7-2 and TRBJ2-1, the complete variable domain reads GAGVSQSPSNKVTEKGKDVELRCDPISGHTALYWYRQSLGQGLEFLIYFQGNSAPDKSGLPSDRFSAERTGGSVSTLTIQRTQQEDSAVYLCASSTPAGGSPNEQFFGPGTRLTVL.

This chain uses TRBV5-1 with TRBJ2-7; D unclear. The V end lost 7 bases, the J end lost 0 bases, and 11 bases lay between the germline ends. The CDR3 has 13 amino acids. Germline V CDR1 and CDR2: SGHRS, YFSETQ. The CDR3 reads CASQLGPSYEQYF. In DNA form, the CDR3 reads TGCGCCAGCCAACTGGGTCCCTCCTACGAGCAGTACTTC.

In this sample, this clone turned up once. V is TRBV19 and J is TRBJ2-1; TRBD2 matches at 14 bases. The V gene's germline CDR1 is LNHDA and CDR2 SQIVND (reference sequence). The CDR3 is 16 residues long. V shed 5 bases, J shed 7 bases, and the junction held 7 bases outside the gene matches. CDR3 region: CASSVLTSGRVNEQFF. The CDR3 DNA is TGTGCCAGTAGTGTATTGACTAGCGGGAGGGTAAATGAGCAGTTCTTC.

About this clone itself: This specimen includes other DNA sequences encoding the same CDR3. The rearrangement links TRBV10-3 to TRBJ1-5, with D unresolved. Trimming left V 4 bases short and J 4 bases short, with 8 bases between. The germline CDR1 and CDR2 sequences are ENHRY and SYGVKD. The CDR3 spans 13 residues. The CDR3 loop is CAISVGSNQPQHF. The DNA for the CDR3 is TGTGCCATCAGTGTCGGCAGTAATCAGCCCCAGCATTTT.